The rows below give T cell receptor beta chains drawn from one sample of a study of cytomegalovirus exposure and HLA in healthy donors. Libraries were prepared by immunoSEQ multiplex PCR; TCRdb keeps only in-frame clonotypes and omits some of them. The sample contains some 210,000 clones, roughly 76% of which appear only once. The sequencing sample was made of PBMCs. These receptors came from a woman in her 30s in good health and CMV-seropositive. The CDR3 runs from the conserved cysteine through the conserved F or W. The D gene is left open where the match is weak. Rows may omit the clone size; those that give it use once, few, many or a size class.

CDR3: CASSLEDMLAYGYTF
DNA: TGTGCCAGCAGTTTAGAAGACATGTTGGCATATGGCTACACCTTC
V: TRBV28
D: NA
size: few
J: TRBJ1-2

CDR3: CASSVGSGQSGNTIYF
DNA: TGTGCCAGCAGCGTAGGGTCGGGACAGTCTGGAAACACCATATATTTT
V: TRBV9
D: TRBD1
size: few
J: TRBJ1-3

CDR3: CASSGGQVGNQPQHF
DNA: TGTGCCAGCAGTGGCGGACAGGTAGGCAATCAGCCCCAGCATTTT
V: TRBV6-6
D: TRBD1
size: NA
J: TRBJ1-5

CDR3: CASSLGTVTNEKLFF
DNA: TGTGCCAGCAGCTTAGGGACAGTAACTAATGAAAAACTGTTTTTT
V: TRBV7-8
D: NA
size: NA
J: TRBJ1-4

CDR3: CASSPRNSMNTEAFF
DNA: TGTGCCAGCAGCCCCCGGAATAGCATGAACACTGAAGCTTTCTTT
V: TRBV4-2
D: NA
size: NA
J: TRBJ1-1

CDR3: CASSELAGAGDEQFF
DNA: TGTGCCAGCAGTGAATTAGCGGGGGCCGGGGATGAGCAGTTCTTC
V: TRBV2
D: TRBD2
size: few
J: TRBJ2-1

CDR3: CASSSSGGAYNEQFF
DNA: TGTGCCAGCAGCTCCAGCGGGGGGGCATACAATGAGCAGTTCTTC
V: TRBV7-2
D: TRBD2
size: NA
J: TRBJ2-1

CDR3: CASSTPGQGDQPQHF
DNA: TGTGCCAGCAGCACGCCGGGACAGGGGGATCAGCCCCAGCATTTT
V: TRBV21-1
D: NA
size: NA
J: TRBJ1-5

CDR3: CASSTAAGGNYGYTF
DNA: TGTGCCAGTAGTACCGCGGCAGGGGGCAACTATGGCTACACCTTC
V: TRBV19
D: TRBD1
size: NA
J: TRBJ1-2

CDR3: CASSFLPGQGRAFF
DNA: TGTGCCAGCAGCTTTCTACCGGGACAGGGGAGAGCTTTCTTT
V: TRBV7-9
D: TRBD1
size: NA
J: TRBJ1-1

CDR3: CASSGGQGTEAFF
DNA: TGTGCCAGCAGCGGCGGACAGGGGACTGAAGCTTTCTTT
V: TRBV9
D: TRBD1
size: NA
J: TRBJ1-1

CDR3: CASSASRGYTEAFF
DNA: TGTGCCAGTAGCGCCAGTCGGGGGTACACTGAAGCTTTCTTT
V: TRBV19
D: NA
size: NA
J: TRBJ1-1

CDR3: CASSLTPTGGREAFF
DNA: TGTGCCAGCAGCTTAACTCCGACAGGGGGACGGGAAGCTTTCTTT
V: TRBV7-3
D: TRBD1
size: NA
J: TRBJ1-1

CDR3: CASSSASYEQYF
DNA: TGTGCCAGCAGCAGCGCTTCCTACGAGCAGTACTTC
V: TRBV7-7
D: NA
size: NA
J: TRBJ2-7

CDR3: CASRGGGGSNYGYTF
DNA: TGTGCCAGCAGGGGCGGGGGAGGATCTAACTATGGCTACACCTTC
V: TRBV9
D: NA
size: NA
J: TRBJ1-2

CDR3: CATGLAGRNEQFF
DNA: TGTGCCACCGGACTAGCGGGAAGGAATGAGCAGTTCTTC
V: TRBV11-3
D: TRBD2
size: NA
J: TRBJ2-1

CDR3: CSAGPGTGEGYTF
DNA: TGCAGCGCCGGACCCGGGACAGGGGAAGGCTACACCTTC
V: TRBV29-1
D: TRBD1
size: once
J: TRBJ1-2

CDR3: CASSPQGAGLGGEETQYF
DNA: TGCGCCAGCAGCCCCCAGGGTGCAGGCCTGGGGGGGGAAGAGACCCAGTACTTC
V: TRBV5-1
D: TRBD2
size: NA
J: TRBJ2-5

CDR3: CAWRLAGGLDYNEQFF
DNA: TGTGCCTGGAGGCTAGCGGGAGGCTTGGATTACAATGAGCAGTTCTTC
V: TRBV30
D: TRBD2
size: few
J: TRBJ2-1

CDR3: CATGTSNTDTQYF
DNA: TGTGCCACCGGGACTAGCAACACAGATACGCAGTATTTT
V: TRBV28
D: TRBD2
size: NA
J: TRBJ2-3

CDR3: CASSLSAGSSYEQYF
DNA: TGTGCCAGTAGTCTAAGTGCTGGTAGCTCCTACGAGCAGTACTTC
V: TRBV19
D: NA
size: NA
J: TRBJ2-7

CDR3: CAWRGQSRGQETQYF
DNA: TGTGCCTGGAGGGGACAGTCCCGGGGGCAAGAGACCCAGTACTTC
V: TRBV30
D: NA
size: NA
J: TRBJ2-5

CDR3: CASSLLGTGEGTEAFF
DNA: TGTGCCAGCAGTTTGCTCGGGACAGGGGAAGGCACTGAAGCTTTCTTT
V: TRBV27
D: TRBD1
size: NA
J: TRBJ1-1

CDR3: CASLSGERQKTQYF
DNA: TGTGCCAGCCTCTCGGGGGAGAGACAAAAGACCCAGTACTTC
V: TRBV28
D: NA
size: NA
J: TRBJ2-5

CDR3: CSVELRVRDTQYF
DNA: TGCAGCGTTGAGCTCAGGGTGAGAGATACGCAGTATTTT
V: TRBV29-1
D: NA
size: NA
J: TRBJ2-3

CDR3: CASSPRGSAPSYNEQFF
DNA: TGTGCCAGCAGTCCTAGGGGGTCAGCCCCGTCCTACAATGAGCAGTTCTTC
V: TRBV21-1
D: NA
size: NA
J: TRBJ2-1

CDR3: CASSIYRGLTGNTIYF
DNA: TGTGCCAGTAGTATCTACAGGGGCCTTACTGGAAACACCATATATTTT
V: TRBV19
D: TRBD1
size: NA
J: TRBJ1-3

CDR3: CASSGQFNQPQHF
DNA: TGTGCCAGTAGCGGACAGTTCAATCAGCCCCAGCATTTT
V: TRBV19
D: NA
size: NA
J: TRBJ1-5

CDR3: CSAHREETQYF
DNA: TGCAGCGCTCACAGGGAAGAGACCCAGTACTTC
V: TRBV29-1
D: NA
size: NA
J: TRBJ2-5

CDR3: CASSLAGLLNTGELFF
DNA: TGCGCCAGCAGTTTAGCGGGTCTTCTGAACACCGGGGAGCTGTTTTTT
V: TRBV5-1
D: TRBD2
size: NA
J: TRBJ2-2

CDR3: CAWSVGEPYGYTF
DNA: TGTGCCTGGAGTGTCGGGGAGCCCTATGGCTACACCTTC
V: TRBV30
D: NA
size: few
J: TRBJ1-2

CDR3: CASSVEPTRFGYNTGELFF
DNA: TGTGCCAGCAGCGTAGAGCCCACCAGGTTTGGGTATAACACCGGGGAGCTGTTTTTT
V: TRBV9
D: NA
size: NA
J: TRBJ2-2

CDR3: CASSGLPGTGFFGRVEAFF
DNA: TGTGCCAGCAGTGGTCTTCCCGGGACAGGGTTTTTTGGTCGGGTGGAAGCTTTCTTT
V: TRBV27
D: TRBD1
size: NA
J: TRBJ1-1

CDR3: CASSSLPGQNTEAFF
DNA: TGTGCCAGTAGTTCATTACCGGGACAAAACACTGAAGCTTTCTTT
V: TRBV19
D: NA
size: NA
J: TRBJ1-1

CDR3: CASGLAVAYEQYF
DNA: TGTGCCAGCGGGCTAGCGGTGGCCTACGAGCAGTACTTC
V: TRBV7-9
D: TRBD2
size: NA
J: TRBJ2-7

CDR3: CASSLNRNTEAFF
DNA: TGTGCCAGCAGCCTTAATCGGAACACTGAAGCTTTCTTT
V: TRBV7-2
D: NA
size: few
J: TRBJ1-1

CDR3: CASNGHGYNEQFF
DNA: TGTGCCAGTAACGGACACGGATACAATGAGCAGTTCTTC
V: TRBV19
D: NA
size: once
J: TRBJ2-1

CDR3: CASDSGGSFTGELFF
DNA: TGCGCCAGTGATAGCGGGGGGTCCTTCACCGGGGAGCTGTTTTTT
V: TRBV5-1
D: TRBD2
size: NA
J: TRBJ2-2

CDR3: CASSLSRVYYGYTF
DNA: TGTGCCAGCAGTTTATCTCGAGTCTACTATGGCTACACCTTC
V: TRBV28
D: NA
size: NA
J: TRBJ1-2